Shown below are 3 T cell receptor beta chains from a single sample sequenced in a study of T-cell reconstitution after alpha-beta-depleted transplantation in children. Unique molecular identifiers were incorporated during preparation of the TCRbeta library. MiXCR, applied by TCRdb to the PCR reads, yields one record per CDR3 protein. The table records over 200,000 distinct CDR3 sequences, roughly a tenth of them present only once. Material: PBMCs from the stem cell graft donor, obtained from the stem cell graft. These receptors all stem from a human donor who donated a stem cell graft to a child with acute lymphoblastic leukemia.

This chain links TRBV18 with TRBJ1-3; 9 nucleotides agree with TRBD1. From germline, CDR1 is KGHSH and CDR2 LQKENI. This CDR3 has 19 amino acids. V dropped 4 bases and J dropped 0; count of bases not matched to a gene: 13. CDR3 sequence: CASSLTPRDRAFSGNTIYF. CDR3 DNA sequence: TGTGCCAGCTCACTTACGCCCAGGGACAGGGCCTTCTCTGGAAACACCATATATTTT.

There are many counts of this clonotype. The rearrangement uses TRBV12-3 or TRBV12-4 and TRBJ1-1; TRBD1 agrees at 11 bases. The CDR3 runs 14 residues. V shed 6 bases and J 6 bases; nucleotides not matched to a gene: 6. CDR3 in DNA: TGTGCCAGCAGCAGGACAGGGGGCAGCGCTGAAGCTTTCTTT. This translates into CASSRTGGSAEAFF.

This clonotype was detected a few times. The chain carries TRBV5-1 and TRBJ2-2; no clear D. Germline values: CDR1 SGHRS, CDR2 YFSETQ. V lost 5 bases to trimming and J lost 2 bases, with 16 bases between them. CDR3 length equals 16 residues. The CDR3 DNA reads TGCGCCAGCAGTCGTACCGGTGCAGGAAACACCGGGGAGCTGTTTTTT. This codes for CASSRTGAGNTGELFF.